This is a list of T cell receptor beta chains from one sample in a study of cytomegalovirus exposure and HLA in healthy donors. The assay was immunoSEQ multiplex PCR, and TCRdb's table has in-frame clones only and misses some. The table shows approximately 120,000 clones, with around 80% occurring only once. The material sequenced was PBMCs. The receptors were sampled from a woman aged 25 to 45 in good health and CMV-seronegative. CDR3s include the opening cysteine and the closing phenylalanine or tryptophan. D genes are given only for firm matches. Clone sizes are given selectively: once, few, many, or a class where the clone is expanded.

v_gene	d_gene	j_gene	abundance	CDR3aa	CDR3nt
TRBV4-1	-	TRBJ1-2	-	CASSQEVLTGFAGYTF	TGCGCCAGCAGCCAAGAAGTATTGACGGGGTTTGCTGGCTACACCTTC
TRBV19	-	TRBJ1-5	-	CASRMGLLNPYSNQPQHF	TGTGCCAGTAGGATGGGACTGCTTAACCCTTATAGCAATCAGCCCCAGCATTTT
TRBV30	TRBD1	TRBJ2-3	-	CAWSSPGQGARDTQYF	TGTGCCTGGAGTTCTCCGGGACAGGGGGCAAGAGATACGCAGTATTTT
TRBV12-2	-	TRBJ2-7	-	CASRFEPAGDYEQYF	TGTGCAAGTCGCTTTGAACCTGCGGGAGACTACGAGCAGTACTTC
TRBV7-2	TRBD2	TRBJ2-7	-	CASSSNTLAGLYEQYF	TGTGCCAGCAGTTCTAATACACTAGCGGGGTTATACGAGCAGTACTTC
TRBV19	-	TRBJ1-1	-	CASSMIREDTEAFF	TGTGCCAGTAGTATGATCAGGGAGGACACTGAAGCTTTCTTT
TRBV7-9	TRBD2	TRBJ2-2	-	CASSLAASGNTGELFF	TGTGCCAGCAGCTTAGCGGCTAGCGGGAACACCGGGGAGCTGTTTTTT
TRBV19	-	TRBJ2-5	-	CASSTYDRSRETQYF	TGTGCCAGTAGTACATATGACAGGTCCCGGGAGACCCAGTACTTC
TRBV11-3	-	TRBJ1-1	few	CASSPPHGGEAFF	TGTGCCAGCAGCCCACCTCACGGGGGTGAAGCTTTCTTT
TRBV30	-	TRBJ2-7	-	CAWRQDYEAGLYEQYF	TGTGCCTGGAGGCAAGATTACGAAGCGGGCCTTTACGAGCAGTACTTC
TRBV6-5	-	TRBJ1-5	-	CASSHRASNQPQHF	TGTGCCAGCAGTCACAGGGCCTCCAATCAGCCCCAGCATTTT
TRBV29-1	TRBD2	TRBJ2-7	-	CSVEVPFYRGETYEQYF	TGCAGCGTTGAAGTCCCGTTTTATCGGGGGGAAACCTACGAGCAGTACTTC
TRBV2	-	TRBJ2-5	few	CASSDRWLETQYF	TGTGCCAGCAGCGACAGGTGGTTGGAGACCCAGTACTTC
TRBV7-2	-	TRBJ1-3	-	CASRGEATGNTIYF	TGTGCCAGCAGGGGGGAGGCGACTGGAAACACCATATATTTT
TRBV4-3	-	TRBJ2-1	once	CASSQDRSTFMVDEQFF	TGCGCCAGCAGCCAAGACAGGTCTACCTTTATGGTGGATGAGCAGTTCTTC
TRBV7-9	-	TRBJ2-2	-	CASSVTSSGELFF	TGTGCCAGCAGCGTCACTAGTTCCGGGGAGCTGTTTTTT
TRBV19	-	TRBJ2-2	-	CASSIPGAYTGELFF	TGTGCCAGTAGTATCCCCGGTGCTTACACCGGGGAGCTGTTTTTT
TRBV11-2	TRBD2	TRBJ2-5	few	CASSFGTSGGQETQYF	TGTGCCAGCAGCTTCGGGACTAGCGGGGGCCAAGAGACCCAGTACTTC
TRBV7-9	TRBD2	TRBJ2-3	-	CASSSGVSGEADTQYF	TGTGCCAGCAGCTCCGGGGTTAGCGGGGAGGCAGATACGCAGTATTTT
TRBV5-6	TRBD1	TRBJ2-3	-	CASSSTGLWTDTQYF	TGTGCCAGCAGCTCGACAGGGTTGTGGACAGATACGCAGTATTTT
TRBV18	-	TRBJ2-3	-	CASSPSQGRADTQYF	TGTGCCAGCTCACCATCCCAGGGAAGGGCAGATACGCAGTATTTT
TRBV6-5	TRBD1	TRBJ2-1	-	CASSGDSNEQFF	TGTGCCAGCAGTGGGGACAGCAATGAGCAGTTCTTC
TRBV7-8	TRBD1	TRBJ2-3	-	CASSPGQARRQDTQYF	TGTGCCAGCAGCCCAGGACAGGCTCGCCGTCAAGATACGCAGTATTTT
TRBV19	-	TRBJ2-2	few	CASSIAEEVRTGELFF	TGTGCCAGTAGTATTGCGGAGGAGGTTCGCACCGGGGAGCTGTTTTTT
TRBV4-1	TRBD2	TRBJ2-7	-	CASSQTSGGAYEQYF	TGCGCCAGCAGCCAGACTAGCGGGGGGGCCTACGAGCAGTACTTC
TRBV30	TRBD1	TRBJ1-6	once	CAWRRDRVYSPLHF	TGTGCCTGGAGGCGGGACAGGGTGTATTCACCCCTCCACTTT
TRBV19	-	TRBJ1-5	few	CATREAFHNQPQHF	TGTGCCACACGAGAAGCTTTTCACAATCAGCCCCAGCATTTT
TRBV10-3	TRBD1	TRBJ2-7	-	CAISETGTGRFRYEQYF	TGTGCCATCAGTGAGACTGGGACAGGGAGGTTTAGGTACGAGCAGTACTTC
TRBV30	-	TRBJ1-1	-	CAWSLKGGAVGTEAFF	TGTGCCTGGAGCCTCAAAGGGGGGGCAGTAGGCACTGAAGCTTTCTTT
TRBV11-2	TRBD2	TRBJ2-7	-	CASSYLAGGPKAYF	TGTGCCAGCAGCTACCTAGCGGGAGGGCCAAAGGCGTACTTC
TRBV4-3	TRBD1	TRBJ1-1	-	CTSSLTGGTEAFF	TGCACCAGCAGCTTAACAGGGGGCACTGAAGCTTTCTTT
TRBV11-2	TRBD2	TRBJ2-1	-	CASSLGTSGYYNEQFF	TGTGCCAGCAGCTTAGGAACTAGCGGGTACTACAATGAGCAGTTCTTC
TRBV15	-	TRBJ1-5	-	CATSTGLPSNQPQHF	TGTGCCACCAGCACGGGACTGCCGAGCAATCAGCCCCAGCATTTT
TRBV5-1	TRBD1	TRBJ2-1	-	CASSLQGVGYNEQFF	TGCGCCAGCAGCTTGCAGGGGGTGGGGTACAATGAGCAGTTCTTC
TRBV19	TRBD1	TRBJ1-1	-	CASSTPGQLEAFF	TGTGCCAGTAGTACTCCGGGACAGTTAGAAGCTTTCTTT
TRBV30	-	TRBJ1-5	-	CASSINSNQPQHF	TGTGCCTCCTCTATTAATAGCAATCAGCCCCAGCATTTT
TRBV18	TRBD2	TRBJ2-7	once	CASSPGLALSYEQYF	TGTGCCAGCTCACCCGGACTAGCGCTCTCCTACGAGCAGTACTTC
TRBV30	-	TRBJ1-2	-	CAWSGGSYGYTF	TGTGCCTGGAGTGGAGGGAGCTATGGCTACACCTTC
TRBV6-6	-	TRBJ1-1	-	CASSYSITGVTEAFF	TGTGCCAGCAGTTACTCGATTACAGGTGTTACTGAAGCTTTCTTT
TRBV9	TRBD1	TRBJ2-6	-	CASSARGRSSGANILTF	TGTGCCAGCAGCGCCAGGGGGCGGAGTTCCGGGGCCAACATCCTGACTTTC
TRBV18	-	TRBJ2-3	-	CASSPSGADTQYF	TGTGCCAGCTCACCCTCGGGGGCAGATACGCAGTATTTT
TRBV29-1	TRBD1	TRBJ2-3	-	CSVPRTGGYTDTQYF	TGCAGCGTCCCCAGGACAGGGGGATACACAGATACGCAGTATTTT
TRBV2	TRBD1	TRBJ1-1	-	CASRRDRVQAFF	TGTGCCAGCAGGCGAGACAGGGTCCAAGCTTTCTTT
TRBV6-1	TRBD1	TRBJ1-2	-	CASIPGQTNYGYTF	TGTGCCAGCATTCCGGGACAGACTAACTATGGCTACACCTTC
TRBV27	TRBD2	TRBJ2-2	-	CASSLTPSGRDNTGELFF	TGTGCCAGCAGTTTGACGCCTAGCGGGAGAGATAACACCGGGGAGCTGTTTTTT
TRBV15	-	TRBJ2-2	-	CATSRDAGPGELFF	TGTGCCACCAGCAGAGATGCGGGACCCGGGGAGCTGTTTTTT
TRBV21-1	-	TRBJ2-2	-	CASSSRDRLGTGELFF	TGTGCCAGCAGCAGCCGGGACAGGCTAGGGACCGGGGAGCTGTTTTTT
TRBV6-1	-	TRBJ2-7	-	CASSEVQDRSYEQYF	TGTGCCAGCAGTGAAGTTCAGGACAGATCCTACGAGCAGTACTTC
TRBV2	-	TRBJ1-3	-	CASSAEIEGNTIYF	TGTGCCAGCAGCGCAGAAATCGAAGGAAACACCATATATTTT
TRBV2	-	TRBJ1-1	-	CASKVQGYTEAFF	TGTGCCAGCAAGGTCCAGGGGTACACTGAAGCTTTCTTT
TRBV2	-	TRBJ2-3	-	CATRLPDTQYF	TGTGCCACGCGACTTCCAGATACGCAGTATTTT
TRBV4-1	-	TRBJ1-5	-	CASSHEGFNSNQPQHF	TGCGCCAGCAGCCATGAGGGTTTCAATAGCAATCAGCCCCAGCATTTT
TRBV30	-	TRBJ1-6	-	CAWMSNNSPLHF	TGTGCCTGGATGAGCAATAATTCACCCCTCCACTTT
TRBV5-1	-	TRBJ2-1	once	CASSLGTRRVNEQFF	TGCGCCAGCAGTCTGGGGACTCGTAGGGTCAATGAGCAGTTCTTC
TRBV7-3	TRBD2	TRBJ2-1	once	CASSSERLRGGWRGASEQFF	TGTGCCAGCAGCTCAGAGAGACTAAGGGGGGGTTGGCGGGGGGCCAGTGAGCAGTTCTTC
TRBV2	-	TRBJ2-2	-	CASSDRGLATGELFF	TGTGCCAGCAGTGACAGGGGATTAGCCACCGGGGAGCTGTTTTTT